This T cell receptor beta chain comes out of a study of cytomegalovirus exposure and HLA in healthy donors. Study-level results: In most subjects, TCR beta sequences reportedly gave accurate predictions of HLA-A and HLA-B alleles. Testing in vitro showed a few CMV-associated chains specific for CMV antigens.

PCR amplification relied on 60 Vbeta primers (plus 13 Jbeta primers). Per the study methods: Later, some 79 million unique TCR beta chains were counted in an analysis, and about 10 million of them were shared. Only in-frame clones appear in the TCRdb table, and some are missing; sequencing was by immunoSEQ multiplex PCR. V, J and clone size were drawn from that table, and D and trimming were deduced from the DNA. The data contain tens of thousands of clones, around 80% of them singletons. Germline V gene sequence: CDR1 SGHKS, CDR2 YYEKEE (reference sequence). The V gene lost 2 bases and the J gene lost 8 bases, with 19 bases spanning the gap. There are 16 residues in the CDR3. This clone has just one count. Its cognate antigen is unknown.

The chain employs TRBV5-5 and TRBJ1-4; D is perhaps TRBD1 (5 bases). This receptor was obtained from a male donor in good health and CMV-seropositive. The sequenced material came from PBMCs. CDR3 sequence (DNA): TGTGCCAGCAGCTTAAATCTCTGGATCTCAGGGGAAAAACTGTTTTTT. Protein sequence: CASSLNLWISGEKLFF. Looking up the rest from reference TRBV5-5 and TRBJ1-4 gives the full variable domain: DAGVTQSPTHLIKTRGQQVTLRCSPISGHKSVSWYQQVLGQGPQFIFQYYEKEERGRGNFPDRFSARQFPNYSSELNVNALLLGDSALYLCASSLNLWISGEKLFFGSGTQLSVL.